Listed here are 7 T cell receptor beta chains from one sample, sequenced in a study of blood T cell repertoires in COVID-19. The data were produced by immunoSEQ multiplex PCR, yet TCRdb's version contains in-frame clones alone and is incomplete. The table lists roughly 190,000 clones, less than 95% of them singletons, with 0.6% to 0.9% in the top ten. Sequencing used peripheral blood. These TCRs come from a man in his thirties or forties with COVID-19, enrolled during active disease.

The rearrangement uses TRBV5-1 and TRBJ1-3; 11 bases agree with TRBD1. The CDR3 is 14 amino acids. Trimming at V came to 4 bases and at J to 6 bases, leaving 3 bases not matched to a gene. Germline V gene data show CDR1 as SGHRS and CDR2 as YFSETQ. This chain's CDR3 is CASSRGQGENTIYF. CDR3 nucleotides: TGCGCCAGCAGCCGGGGACAGGGGGAAAACACCATATATTTT.

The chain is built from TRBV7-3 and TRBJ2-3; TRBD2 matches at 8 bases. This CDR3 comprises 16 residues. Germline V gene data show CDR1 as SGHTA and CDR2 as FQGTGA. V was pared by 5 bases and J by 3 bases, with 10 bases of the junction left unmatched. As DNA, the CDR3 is TGTGCCAGCAGCATCACAGCGGGAGCCGGGACAGATACGCAGTATTTT. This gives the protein CASSITAGAGTDTQYF.

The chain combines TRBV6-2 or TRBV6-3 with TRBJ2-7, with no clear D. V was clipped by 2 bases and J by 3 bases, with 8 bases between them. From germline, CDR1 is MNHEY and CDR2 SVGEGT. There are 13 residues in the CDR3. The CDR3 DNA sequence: TGTGCCAGCAGTTACATCCCCGGCTACGAGCAGTACTTC. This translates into CASSYIPGYEQYF.

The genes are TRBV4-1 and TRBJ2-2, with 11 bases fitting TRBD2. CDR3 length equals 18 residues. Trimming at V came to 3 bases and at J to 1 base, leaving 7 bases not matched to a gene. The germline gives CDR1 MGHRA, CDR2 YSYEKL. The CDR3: CASSQGRTSGGNTGELFF. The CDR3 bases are TGCGCCAGCAGCCAGGGGAGAACTAGCGGGGGGAACACCGGGGAGCTGTTTTTT.

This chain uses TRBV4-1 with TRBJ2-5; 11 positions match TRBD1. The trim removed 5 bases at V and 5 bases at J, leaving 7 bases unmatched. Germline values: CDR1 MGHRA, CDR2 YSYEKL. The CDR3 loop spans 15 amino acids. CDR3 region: CASSLGQGVSETQYF. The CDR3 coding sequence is TGCGCCAGCAGCTTGGGACAGGGGGTATCGGAGACCCAGTACTTC.

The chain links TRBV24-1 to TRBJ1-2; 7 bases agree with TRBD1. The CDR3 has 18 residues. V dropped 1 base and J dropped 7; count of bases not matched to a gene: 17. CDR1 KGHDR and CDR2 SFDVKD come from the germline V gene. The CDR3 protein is CATSDLTGLAGGMGGYTF. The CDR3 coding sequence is TGTGCCACCAGTGATTTAACGGGCCTGGCAGGGGGAATGGGTGGCTACACCTTC.

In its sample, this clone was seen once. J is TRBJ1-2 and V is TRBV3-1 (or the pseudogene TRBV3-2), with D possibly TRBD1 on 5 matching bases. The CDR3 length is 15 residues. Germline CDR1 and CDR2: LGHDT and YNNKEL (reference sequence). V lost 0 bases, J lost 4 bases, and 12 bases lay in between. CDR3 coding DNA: TGTGCCAGCAGCCAAGATCAGAGACAGAGCTATGGCTACACCTTC. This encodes CASSQDQRQSYGYTF.